This is a list of T cell receptor beta chains from one sample in a study of blood T cell repertoires in COVID-19. This table comes from immunoSEQ multiplex PCR, and its TCRdb copy is limited to in-frame clones, with some not included. The sample yields some 240,000 clones, approximately 91% seen once. Sequenced input: peripheral blood. The source is a man between 60 and 75 years old who had recovered from COVID-19. The CDR3 runs from the conserved cysteine through the conserved F or W. Fields, in order: D gene, V gene, J gene, clone size, CDR3 protein, CDR3 DNA. The D gene is left open where the match is weak. The size field is filled for only some rows; it gives once, few, many or a size class.

D gene: NA
V gene: TRBV6-1
J gene: TRBJ2-1
clone size: few
CDR3 protein: CASSEAGTYYNEQFF
CDR3 DNA: TGTGCCAGCAGTGAAGCGGGGACATACTACAATGAGCAGTTCTTC

D gene: NA
V gene: TRBV4-2
J gene: TRBJ1-5
clone size: once
CDR3 protein: CASSQEGGREDQPQHF
CDR3 DNA: TGTGCCAGCAGCCAAGAGGGGGGAAGGGAGGATCAGCCCCAGCATTTT

D gene: TRBD2
V gene: TRBV5-1
J gene: TRBJ2-3
clone size: NA
CDR3 protein: CASSLLVLAGSTDTQYF
CDR3 DNA: TGCGCCAGCAGCTTGTTAGTTCTAGCGGGGAGCACAGATACGCAGTATTTT

D gene: NA
V gene: TRBV7-3
J gene: TRBJ2-3
clone size: NA
CDR3 protein: CASSSGVTQYF
CDR3 DNA: TGTGCCAGCAGCTCAGGTGTGACGCAGTATTTT

D gene: TRBD2
V gene: TRBV4-3
J gene: TRBJ2-2
clone size: NA
CDR3 protein: CASSQRLAGVTGELFF
CDR3 DNA: TGCGCCAGCAGCCAACGACTAGCGGGAGTCACCGGGGAGCTGTTTTTT

D gene: TRBD1
V gene: TRBV5-3
J gene: TRBJ1-4
clone size: NA
CDR3 protein: CARSSRGPREKLFF
CDR3 DNA: TGTGCCAGAAGTTCCAGGGGGCCTCGTGAAAAACTGTTTTTT

D gene: TRBD1
V gene: TRBV2
J gene: TRBJ1-5
clone size: NA
CDR3 protein: CASSELGDRNQPQHF
CDR3 DNA: TGTGCCAGCAGTGAATTGGGGGACAGAAACCAGCCCCAGCATTTT

D gene: NA
V gene: TRBV4-3
J gene: TRBJ1-2
clone size: NA
CDR3 protein: CASSQDYGEGYGYTF
CDR3 DNA: TGCGCCAGCAGCCAAGACTATGGCGAGGGCTATGGCTACACCTTC

D gene: NA
V gene: TRBV27
J gene: TRBJ1-2
clone size: NA
CDR3 protein: CASPQGGYTF
CDR3 DNA: TGTGCCAGCCCCCAGGGTGGCTACACCTTC

D gene: NA
V gene: TRBV19
J gene: TRBJ1-5
clone size: NA
CDR3 protein: CASSLPRGSNQPQHF
CDR3 DNA: TGTGCCAGTAGTTTGCCCAGGGGAAGCAATCAGCCCCAGCATTTT

D gene: TRBD1
V gene: TRBV5-1
J gene: TRBJ2-1
clone size: NA
CDR3 protein: CASRPGTGAWAEQFF
CDR3 DNA: TGCGCCAGCAGACCTGGGACAGGGGCCTGGGCTGAGCAGTTCTTC

D gene: NA
V gene: TRBV7-5
J gene: TRBJ1-2
clone size: NA
CDR3 protein: CARSFWDRVSHGYTF
CDR3 DNA: TGTGCCAGAAGCTTTTGGGACAGGGTATCCCATGGCTACACCTTC

D gene: TRBD1
V gene: TRBV19
J gene: TRBJ2-1
clone size: NA
CDR3 protein: CASSMGPGGSEQFF
CDR3 DNA: TGTGCCAGTAGTATGGGTCCAGGGGGAAGTGAGCAGTTCTTC

D gene: NA
V gene: TRBV11-2
J gene: TRBJ2-5
clone size: NA
CDR3 protein: CASSSGGFGGETQYF
CDR3 DNA: TGTGCCAGCAGCTCTGGAGGGTTCGGGGGAGAGACCCAGTACTTC

D gene: TRBD1
V gene: TRBV28
J gene: TRBJ2-3
clone size: NA
CDR3 protein: CASSFDRGTTDTQYF
CDR3 DNA: TGTGCCAGCAGTTTTGACAGGGGGACCACAGATACGCAGTATTTT

D gene: TRBD2
V gene: TRBV3-1/TRBV3-2
J gene: TRBJ2-2
clone size: NA
CDR3 protein: CASSQPGLAGGGELFF
CDR3 DNA: TGTGCCAGCAGCCAACCGGGACTAGCGGGAGGCGGGGAGCTGTTTTTT

D gene: TRBD2
V gene: TRBV5-1
J gene: TRBJ2-5
clone size: few
CDR3 protein: CASSLGYGGGRETQYF
CDR3 DNA: TGCGCCAGCAGCTTGGGGTATGGCGGGGGAAGAGAGACCCAGTACTTC

D gene: TRBD1
V gene: TRBV6-6
J gene: TRBJ1-2
clone size: NA
CDR3 protein: CASSAGTGDNYGYTF
CDR3 DNA: TGTGCCAGCAGCGCCGGGACAGGAGATAACTATGGCTACACCTTC

D gene: NA
V gene: TRBV7-9
J gene: TRBJ1-2
clone size: NA
CDR3 protein: CASSFGEAYGYTF
CDR3 DNA: TGTGCCAGCAGCTTTGGGGAGGCCTATGGCTACACCTTC

D gene: TRBD1
V gene: TRBV5-6
J gene: TRBJ1-5
clone size: NA
CDR3 protein: CASSLQGAGQPQHF
CDR3 DNA: TGTGCCAGCAGCCTTCAGGGGGCAGGACAGCCCCAGCATTTT

D gene: TRBD2
V gene: TRBV30
J gene: TRBJ2-2
clone size: NA
CDR3 protein: CAWSVRTSGSINTGELFF
CDR3 DNA: TGTGCCTGGAGTGTACGGACTAGCGGGAGTATCAACACCGGGGAGCTGTTTTTT

D gene: TRBD1
V gene: TRBV2
J gene: TRBJ1-2
clone size: NA
CDR3 protein: CASSASTGGVNYGYTF
CDR3 DNA: TGTGCCAGCAGTGCTTCCACAGGGGGAGTTAACTATGGCTACACCTTC

D gene: NA
V gene: TRBV5-1
J gene: TRBJ2-3
clone size: NA
CDR3 protein: CASSLYGVSSTDTQYF
CDR3 DNA: TGCGCCAGCAGCTTGTACGGGGTTTCTAGCACAGATACGCAGTATTTT

D gene: TRBD1
V gene: TRBV7-6
J gene: TRBJ2-1
clone size: NA
CDR3 protein: CASSTRDRGPKNEQFF
CDR3 DNA: TGTGCCAGCAGCACCCGGGACAGGGGCCCTAAAAATGAGCAGTTCTTC

D gene: NA
V gene: TRBV2
J gene: TRBJ1-1
clone size: NA
CDR3 protein: CASRPTGEAFF
CDR3 DNA: TGTGCCAGCAGGCCTACAGGAGAAGCTTTCTTT

D gene: TRBD1
V gene: TRBV28
J gene: TRBJ1-2
clone size: NA
CDR3 protein: CASSGQGRSGYTF
CDR3 DNA: TGTGCCAGCAGCGGACAGGGGAGGAGTGGCTACACCTTC

D gene: NA
V gene: TRBV2
J gene: TRBJ1-5
clone size: few
CDR3 protein: CASREGRSNQPQHF
CDR3 DNA: TGTGCCAGCAGGGAGGGGCGGAGCAATCAGCCCCAGCATTTT

D gene: NA
V gene: TRBV10-3
J gene: TRBJ1-2
clone size: NA
CDR3 protein: CAIGRGIYGYTF
CDR3 DNA: TGTGCCATCGGGAGGGGGATCTATGGCTACACCTTC

D gene: NA
V gene: TRBV9
J gene: TRBJ2-2
clone size: NA
CDR3 protein: CASRNRDTNTGELFF
CDR3 DNA: TGTGCCAGCAGAAACCGGGACACGAACACCGGGGAGCTGTTTTTT

D gene: NA
V gene: TRBV4-2
J gene: TRBJ2-3
clone size: NA
CDR3 protein: CASSQDPGVGTDTQYF
CDR3 DNA: TGTGCCAGCAGCCAAGATCCGGGGGTGGGCACAGATACGCAGTATTTT

D gene: NA
V gene: TRBV19
J gene: TRBJ1-1
clone size: few
CDR3 protein: CASSIQGVGTEAFF
CDR3 DNA: TGTGCCAGTAGTATTCAAGGAGTTGGCACTGAAGCTTTCTTT

D gene: NA
V gene: TRBV3-1/TRBV3-2
J gene: TRBJ1-6
clone size: NA
CDR3 protein: CASSQGVGGSYNSPLHF
CDR3 DNA: TGTGCCAGCAGCCAGGGGGTCGGGGGTTCCTATAATTCACCCCTCCACTTT

D gene: NA
V gene: TRBV18
J gene: TRBJ2-3
clone size: NA
CDR3 protein: CASSPVSSTDTQYF
CDR3 DNA: TGTGCCAGCTCACCTGTTTCTAGCACAGATACGCAGTATTTT

D gene: NA
V gene: TRBV6-5
J gene: TRBJ2-3
clone size: once
CDR3 protein: CASSYSSRGMTDTQYF
CDR3 DNA: TGTGCCAGCAGTTACTCGAGCCGGGGGATGACAGATACGCAGTATTTT

D gene: NA
V gene: TRBV5-6
J gene: TRBJ2-2
clone size: NA
CDR3 protein: CASSWGVDRRTGELFF
CDR3 DNA: TGTGCCAGCAGCTGGGGGGTGGACAGGCGCACCGGGGAGCTGTTTTTT

D gene: TRBD2
V gene: TRBV2
J gene: TRBJ2-1
clone size: NA
CDR3 protein: CASSEGTSGRAPFF
CDR3 DNA: TGTGCCAGCAGTGAAGGGACTAGCGGGAGGGCCCCGTTCTTC

D gene: TRBD1
V gene: TRBV5-1
J gene: TRBJ1-5
clone size: NA
CDR3 protein: CASSPGQDNQPQHF
CDR3 DNA: TGCGCCAGCAGCCCGGGACAGGACAATCAGCCCCAGCATTTT

D gene: NA
V gene: TRBV18
J gene: TRBJ2-3
clone size: NA
CDR3 protein: CASSPRTDTQYF
CDR3 DNA: TGTGCCAGCTCACCCCGGACAGATACGCAGTATTTT

D gene: NA
V gene: TRBV19
J gene: TRBJ1-5
clone size: once
CDR3 protein: CASRPQGLSNQPQHF
CDR3 DNA: TGTGCCAGTAGACCTCAGGGATTGAGCAATCAGCCCCAGCATTTT

D gene: NA
V gene: TRBV25-1
J gene: TRBJ2-5
clone size: NA
CDR3 protein: CASSEFGDFETQYF
CDR3 DNA: TGTGCCAGCAGTGAATTTGGGGACTTTGAGACCCAGTACTTC

D gene: TRBD2
V gene: TRBV24-1
J gene: TRBJ2-1
clone size: NA
CDR3 protein: CATSDPGLAGVNEQFF
CDR3 DNA: TGTGCCACCAGTGATCCAGGACTAGCGGGAGTTAATGAGCAGTTCTTC

D gene: NA
V gene: TRBV5-4
J gene: TRBJ2-1
clone size: NA
CDR3 protein: CAMWGRLSNEQFF
CDR3 DNA: TGTGCCATGTGGGGCCGACTCTCCAATGAGCAGTTCTTC

D gene: TRBD1
V gene: TRBV27
J gene: TRBJ1-2
clone size: NA
CDR3 protein: CASGYRGRDGGYTF
CDR3 DNA: TGTGCCAGCGGATACAGGGGGCGCGACGGTGGCTACACCTTC

D gene: NA
V gene: TRBV7-2
J gene: TRBJ1-1
clone size: NA
CDR3 protein: CASSFRVTEAFF
CDR3 DNA: TGTGCCAGCAGCTTCAGGGTCACTGAAGCTTTCTTT

D gene: NA
V gene: TRBV27
J gene: TRBJ1-5
clone size: NA
CDR3 protein: CASSLVEEEPQHF
CDR3 DNA: TGTGCCAGCAGCCTGGTTGAGGAAGAGCCCCAGCATTTT

D gene: TRBD1
V gene: TRBV27
J gene: TRBJ2-2
clone size: NA
CDR3 protein: CASSARQGARTGELFF
CDR3 DNA: TGTGCCAGCAGTGCCCGACAGGGGGCGCGCACCGGGGAGCTGTTTTTT

D gene: TRBD1
V gene: TRBV2
J gene: TRBJ1-2
clone size: NA
CDR3 protein: CASSEQGDYGYTF
CDR3 DNA: TGTGCCAGCAGTGAACAGGGGGACTATGGCTACACCTTC

D gene: NA
V gene: TRBV2
J gene: TRBJ1-4
clone size: once
CDR3 protein: CASSWDNLGEKLFF
CDR3 DNA: TGTGCCAGCAGTTGGGACAACCTGGGGGAAAAACTGTTTTTT

D gene: TRBD1
V gene: TRBV19
J gene: TRBJ2-5
clone size: NA
CDR3 protein: CASSITGGLETQYF
CDR3 DNA: TGTGCCAGTAGTATCACAGGGGGTTTGGAGACCCAGTACTTC